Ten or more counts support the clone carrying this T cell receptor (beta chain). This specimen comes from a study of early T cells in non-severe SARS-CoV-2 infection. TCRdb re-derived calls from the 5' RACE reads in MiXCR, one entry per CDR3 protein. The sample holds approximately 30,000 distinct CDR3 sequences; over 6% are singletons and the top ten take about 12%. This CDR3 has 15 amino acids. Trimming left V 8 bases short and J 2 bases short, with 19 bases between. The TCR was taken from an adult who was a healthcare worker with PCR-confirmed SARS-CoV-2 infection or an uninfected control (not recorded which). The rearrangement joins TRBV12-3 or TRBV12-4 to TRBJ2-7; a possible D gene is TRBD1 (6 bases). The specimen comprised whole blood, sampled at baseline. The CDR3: CASGDGQLTTYEQYF. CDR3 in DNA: TGTGCCAGCGGCGACGGACAGCTAACCACCTACGAGCAGTACTTC.